This T cell receptor beta chain was captured in a study of T-cell memory formation after mild COVID-19. Overall study results and limits: Whether day 37 second-wave clones are SARS-CoV-2-specific was not confirmed. Later expanders leaned toward CD4+, whereas clones contracting from day 15 to 85 were balanced CD4/CD8.

From the 5' RACE reads, TCRdb called clonotypes with MiXCR, one entry per CDR3 protein. The sample has a few hundred thousand distinct CDR3 sequences; approximately 15% are singletons. Trimming cost V 9 bases and J 6 bases; bases outside gene matches: 10. The CDR3 is 14 residues long. CDR1 is MDHEN and CDR2 is SYDVKM in the germline V gene. This clonotype showed up just a few times. Antigen unknown. This rearrangement joins TRBV28 to TRBJ1-1; 10 bases align to TRBD1. The material sequenced was PBMCs or a T cell subset sorted from them (not recorded which). The TCR sequence derives from a man between 18 and 35 years old who had mild COVID-19 (a few samples of this study predate the infection). Cell type and time point are not known. For the CDR3, the DNA is TGTGCCAGTAAACGACAGGGGGCGTTCGCTGAAGCTTTCTTT. It yields the protein CASKRQGAFAEAFF.